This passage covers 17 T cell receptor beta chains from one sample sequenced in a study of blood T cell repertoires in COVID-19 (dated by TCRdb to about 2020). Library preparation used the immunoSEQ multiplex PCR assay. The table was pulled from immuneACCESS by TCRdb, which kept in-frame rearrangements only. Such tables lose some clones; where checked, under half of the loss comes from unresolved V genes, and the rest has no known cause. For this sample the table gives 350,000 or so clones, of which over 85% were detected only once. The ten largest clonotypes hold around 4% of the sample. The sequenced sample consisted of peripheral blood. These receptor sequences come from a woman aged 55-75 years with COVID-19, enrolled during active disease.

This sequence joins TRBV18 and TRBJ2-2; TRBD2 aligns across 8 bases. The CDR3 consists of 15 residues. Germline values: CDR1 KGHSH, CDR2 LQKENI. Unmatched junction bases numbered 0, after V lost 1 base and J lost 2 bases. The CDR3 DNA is TGTGCCAGCTCACCACGGACTAGCAACACCGGGGAGCTGTTTTTT. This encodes CASSPRTSNTGELFF. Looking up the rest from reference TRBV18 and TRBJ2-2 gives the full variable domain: NAGVMQNPRHLVRRRGQEARLRCSPMKGHSHVYWYRQLPEEGLKFMVYLQKENIIDESGMPKERFSAEFPKEGPSILRIQQVVRGDSAAYFCASSPRTSNTGELFFGEGSRLTVL.

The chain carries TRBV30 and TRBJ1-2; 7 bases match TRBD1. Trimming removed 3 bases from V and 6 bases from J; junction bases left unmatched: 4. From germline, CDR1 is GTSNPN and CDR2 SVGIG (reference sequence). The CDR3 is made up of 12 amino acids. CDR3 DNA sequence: TGTGCCTGGAGCACCGACAGGGATGGCTACACCTTC. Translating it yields CAWSTDRDGYTF.

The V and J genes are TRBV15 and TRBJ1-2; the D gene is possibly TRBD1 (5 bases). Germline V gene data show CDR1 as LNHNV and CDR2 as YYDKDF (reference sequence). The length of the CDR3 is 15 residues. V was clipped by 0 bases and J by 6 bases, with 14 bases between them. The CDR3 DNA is TGTGCCACCAGCAGAGAAAACCGGATGGGGCATGGCTACACCTTC. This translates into CATSRENRMGHGYTF.

CDR3 region: CASSDVQGVNEKLFF. The CDR3 region has the DNA TGTGCCAGCAGTGACGTACAGGGAGTGAATGAAAAACTGTTTTTT. The chain is built from TRBV6-1 and TRBJ1-4; maybe TRBD1 (6 bases). CDR3 length: 15 residues. With 3 bases removed from V and 5 bases from J, the gap between germline ends came to 13 bases. Germline V lookup: CDR1 MNHNS, CDR2 SASEGT.

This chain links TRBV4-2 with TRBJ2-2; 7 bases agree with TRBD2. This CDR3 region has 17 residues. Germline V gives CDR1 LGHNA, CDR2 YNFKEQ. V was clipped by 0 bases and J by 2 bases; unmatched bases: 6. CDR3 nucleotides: TGTGCCAGCAGCCAAGACGAGCGGGGCGGAAACACCGGGGAGCTGTTTTTT. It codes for CASSQDERGGNTGELFF.

The CDR3 loop is CAISEGNRGTYEQYF. DNA of the CDR3: TGTGCCATCAGTGAGGGCAACAGGGGGACCTACGAGCAGTACTTC. The chain has TRBV10-3 and TRBJ2-7, with 8 positions matching TRBD1. This CDR3 is 15 amino acids long. Germline CDR1 reads ENHRY; CDR2 reads SYGVKD. The junction had 5 bases not matched to a gene; V was cut back by 2 bases and J by 2 bases.

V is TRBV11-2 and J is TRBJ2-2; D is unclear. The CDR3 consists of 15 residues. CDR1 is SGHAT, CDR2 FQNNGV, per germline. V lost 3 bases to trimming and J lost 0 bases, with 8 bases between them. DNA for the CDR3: TGTGCCAGCAGCTTCCCTCACTCGAACACCGGGGAGCTGTTTTTT. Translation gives CASSFPHSNTGELFF.

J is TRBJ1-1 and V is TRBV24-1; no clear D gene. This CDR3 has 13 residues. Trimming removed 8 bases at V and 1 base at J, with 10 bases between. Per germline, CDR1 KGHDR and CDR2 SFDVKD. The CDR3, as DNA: TGTGCCACCATCCCTAAGAGGAACACTGAAGCTTTCTTT. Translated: CATIPKRNTEAFF.

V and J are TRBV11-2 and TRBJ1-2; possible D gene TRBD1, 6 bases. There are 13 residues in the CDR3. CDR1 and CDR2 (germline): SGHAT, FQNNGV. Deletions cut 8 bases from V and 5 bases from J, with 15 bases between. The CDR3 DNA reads TGTGCCAGCTCGCAGGGGATGAGTTATGGCTACACCTTC. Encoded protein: CASSQGMSYGYTF.

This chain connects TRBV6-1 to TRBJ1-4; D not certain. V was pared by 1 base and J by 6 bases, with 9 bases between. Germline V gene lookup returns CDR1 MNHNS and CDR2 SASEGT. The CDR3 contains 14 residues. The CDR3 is CASSEGGSHEKLFF. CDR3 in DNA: TGTGCCAGCAGTGAAGGCGGGAGCCATGAAAAACTGTTTTTT.

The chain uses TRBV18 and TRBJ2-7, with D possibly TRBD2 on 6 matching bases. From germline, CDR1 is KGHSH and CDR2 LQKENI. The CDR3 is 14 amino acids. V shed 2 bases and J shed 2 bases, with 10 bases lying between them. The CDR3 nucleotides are TGTGCCAGCTCACCAGGGAGGACCACCTACGAGCAGTACTTC. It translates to CASSPGRTTYEQYF.

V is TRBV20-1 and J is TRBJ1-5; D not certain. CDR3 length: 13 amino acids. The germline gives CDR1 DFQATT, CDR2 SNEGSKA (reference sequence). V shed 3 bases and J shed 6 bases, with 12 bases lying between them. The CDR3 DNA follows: TGCAGTGCTAGTAAGGAGTCCGGTCAGCCCCAGCATTTT. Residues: CSASKESGQPQHF.

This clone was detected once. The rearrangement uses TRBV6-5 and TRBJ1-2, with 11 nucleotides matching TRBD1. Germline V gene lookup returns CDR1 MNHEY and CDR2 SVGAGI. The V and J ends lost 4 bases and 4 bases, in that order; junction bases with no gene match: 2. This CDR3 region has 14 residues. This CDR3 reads CASSWTGGAYGYTF. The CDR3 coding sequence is TGTGCCAGCAGTTGGACAGGGGGCGCCTATGGCTACACCTTC.

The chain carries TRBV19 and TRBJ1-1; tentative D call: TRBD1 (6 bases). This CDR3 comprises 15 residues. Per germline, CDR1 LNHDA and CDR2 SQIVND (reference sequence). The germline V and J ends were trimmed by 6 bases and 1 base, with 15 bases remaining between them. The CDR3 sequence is CASRDRQASNTEAFF. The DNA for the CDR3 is TGTGCCAGTAGGGATAGACAGGCCTCGAACACTGAAGCTTTCTTT.

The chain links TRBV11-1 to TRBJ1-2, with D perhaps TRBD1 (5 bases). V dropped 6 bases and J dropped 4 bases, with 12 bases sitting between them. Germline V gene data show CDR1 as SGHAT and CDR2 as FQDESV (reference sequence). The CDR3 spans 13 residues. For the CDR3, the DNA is TGTGCCAGCAGTCCGAGCGGGGCCTATGGCTACACCTTC. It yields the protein CASSPSGAYGYTF. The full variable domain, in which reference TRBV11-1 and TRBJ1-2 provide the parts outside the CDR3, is EAEVAQSPRYKITEKSQAVAFWCDPISGHATLYWYRQILGQGPELLVQFQDESVVDDSQLPKDRFSAERLKGVDSTLKIQPAELGDSAMYLCASSPSGAYGYTFGSGTRLTVV.

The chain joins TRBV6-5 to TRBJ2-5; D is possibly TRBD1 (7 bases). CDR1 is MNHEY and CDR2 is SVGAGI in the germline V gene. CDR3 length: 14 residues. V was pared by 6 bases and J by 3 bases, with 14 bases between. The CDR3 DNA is TGTGCCAGCAGACGCGGGGACAGTAAAGAGACCCAGTACTTC. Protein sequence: CASRRGDSKETQYF.

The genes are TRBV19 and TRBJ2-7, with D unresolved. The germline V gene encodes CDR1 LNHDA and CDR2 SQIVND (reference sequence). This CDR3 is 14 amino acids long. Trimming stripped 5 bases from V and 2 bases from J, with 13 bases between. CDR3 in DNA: TGTGCCAGTAGTGGCCCCCAGGCAACCTACGAGCAGTACTTC. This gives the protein CASSGPQATYEQYF. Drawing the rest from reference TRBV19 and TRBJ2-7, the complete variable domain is DGGITQSPKYLFRKEGQNVTLSCEQNLNHDAMYWYRQDPGQGLRLIYYSQIVNDFQKGDIAEGYSVSREKKESFPLTVTSAQKNPTAFYLCASSGPQATYEQYFGPGTRLTVT.